This TCR beta chain was sequenced during a study of shared clonotypes between healthy human individuals. Overall study results and limits: The study found roughly 5% of naive CD4 clonotypes shared across a handful of donors.

This clone was recorded only once. The antigen remains unidentified. Sequenced by immunoSEQ multiplex PCR; TCRdb stores in-frame clones only, minus some. The top ten hold around 0.13% of the sample, which has 2 million to 2.5 million clones, 90% to 97% seen once. Per the germline V gene, CDR1 is SNHLY and CDR2 is FYNNEI. There are 14 residues in the CDR3. The ends lost 4 bases at V and 6 bases at J; junction bases unmatched: 4. The sample consisted of naive CD4+ T cells sorted from blood. Subset specified: CD45RA+ positively selected. The TCR originated in a young man in good health. The V call is TRBV2, the J call TRBJ2-7, with 12 bases aligning to TRBD2. CDR3 nucleotide sequence: TGTGCCAGCAGTGGCCCGGGACTAGCGGGCGAGCAGTACTTC. Protein sequence: CASSGPGLAGEQYF.